The 19 T cell receptor beta chains presented below share a single source sample, sequenced in a study of neurological immune-mediated disorders. MiXCR was run by TCRdb on the 5' RACE reads, yielding one entry per CDR3 protein. The sample shows 120,000 or so distinct CDR3 sequences, more than 2.5% of them seen only once. The material sequenced was PBMCs. Source of these receptors: a woman aged 25-40 years with multiple sclerosis.

This clonotype turned up a few times. A much bigger clone sits one base away, suggesting this may be a read error. The chain is built from TRBV20-1 and TRBJ1-4, with D perhaps matching TRBD1 (5 bases). Per the germline V gene, CDR1 is DFQATT and CDR2 is SNEGSKA (reference sequence). The CDR3 totals 11 residues. The germline V and J ends were trimmed by 3 bases and 15 bases, with 14 bases remaining between them. CDR3 DNA sequence: TGCAGTGCTAGCCTGGACATCGATGTGTTTTTT. Protein sequence: CSASLDIDVFF.

The table lists this clonotype with many counts. The V gene is TRBV6-5, the J gene TRBJ1-2; D call uncertain. This CDR3 spans 15 amino acids. Germline assignment: CDR1 MNHEY and CDR2 SVGAGI. Trimming stripped 3 bases from V and 2 bases from J, with 13 bases between. CDR3 nucleotide sequence: TGTGCCAGCAGTTATTCTTACGGGGAGAACTATGGCTACACCTTC. Its protein product is CASSYSYGENYGYTF.

This clonotype was found many times. V is TRBV12-3 or TRBV12-4 and J is TRBJ2-3, with 10 bases matching TRBD2. The CDR3 spans 15 residues. Trimming at V came to 5 bases and at J to 5 bases, leaving 7 bases not matched to a gene. CDR3 nucleotide sequence: TGTGCCAGCAGTGGGAGCGGGAGGGCCGGAGATACGCAGTATTTT. Amino acids: CASSGSGRAGDTQYF.

This clonotype occurred many times. The genes are TRBV5-6 and TRBJ2-7; possibly TRBD1 or TRBD2 for D (5 bases each). V was clipped by 1 base and J by 2 bases, with 16 bases between them. In germline, CDR1 is SGHDT, CDR2 YYEEEE. The CDR3 runs 16 residues. CDR3 in DNA: TGTGCCAGCAGCTTGCTCTCCGGGACGGAAACCTACGAGCAGTACTTC. It translates to CASSLLSGTETYEQYF.

This clonotype has a count of ten or more. The chain uses TRBV12-3 or TRBV12-4 and TRBJ1-1, with D unclear. V was pared by 6 bases and J by 6 bases, with 8 bases between. This CDR3 region has 11 residues. CDR3 DNA: TGTGCCAGCAGATGGGTTTCTGAAGCTTTCTTT. It codes for CASRWVSEAFF.

Many counts were recorded for this clonotype. The rearrangement uses TRBV7-2 and TRBJ2-2, with no clear D. CDR1 is SGHTA and CDR2 is FQGNSA in the germline V gene. V lost 4 bases and J lost 5, with 11 bases in between. CDR3 length: 14 residues. The CDR3 sequence is CASSYRTATGELFF. The DNA for the CDR3 is TGTGCCAGCAGCTACCGGACCGCTACCGGGGAGCTGTTTTTT.

At least ten counts were recorded for this clonotype. The rearrangement uses TRBV11-2 and TRBJ2-1, with TRBD2 matching 7 bases. The V gene's germline CDR1 is SGHAT and CDR2 FQNNGV. The V segment lost 5 bases and the J segment 4 bases; nucleotides outside the gene matches: 2. The CDR3 spans 13 residues. This chain's CDR3 is CASSEGLYNEQFF. The CDR3 nucleotides are TGTGCCAGCAGCGAGGGACTATACAATGAGCAGTTCTTC.

This clonotype appeared many times. The CDR3 nucleotides read TGCAGTGCTGCCCGGACAGGAACCTTGCAGTACTTC. This codes for CSAARTGTLQYF. The rearrangement links TRBV20-1 to TRBJ2-7, with 7 positions matching TRBD1. The CDR3 length is 12 residues. Germline-derived CDR1 and CDR2 are DFQATT and SNEGSKA (reference sequence). Trimming took 5 bases from V and 9 from J; bases not matched to a gene: 10.

The sample holds many counts of this clonotype. V usage is TRBV5-5 and J usage is TRBJ1-1; D call uncertain. Trimming removed 4 bases at V and 1 base at J, with 8 bases between. Germline CDR1 reads SGHKS; CDR2 reads YYEKEE (reference sequence). The CDR3 is 13 residues long. Here the CDR3 reads CASSLTTNTEAFF. In DNA, the CDR3 is TGTGCCAGCAGCCTAACAACGAACACTGAAGCTTTCTTT.

This clonotype appeared many times. This CDR3 is CSARRPGGYTDTQYF. The CDR3 nucleotides read TGCAGTGCTAGACGTCCGGGGGGTTACACAGATACGCAGTATTTT. V gene TRBV20-1 combines with J gene TRBJ2-3, with 7 bases fitting TRBD2. Germline V gene data show CDR1 as DFQATT and CDR2 as SNEGSKA (reference sequence). The CDR3 loop spans 15 amino acids. V dropped 2 bases and J dropped 2; count of bases not matched to a gene: 7.

This clonotype was observed many times. The rearrangement joins TRBV20-1 to TRBJ2-5, with 8 bases lining up with TRBD2. Per germline, CDR1 DFQATT and CDR2 SNEGSKA (reference sequence). CDR3 length equals 13 residues. V trimming: 1 base; J trimming: 4 bases; junction bases outside the gene matches: 2. CDR3 sequence: CSARASGGETQYF. In DNA form, the CDR3 reads TGCAGTGCTAGAGCAAGCGGGGGAGAGACCCAGTACTTC.

This clonotype was counted between two and nine times. One base away lies a much larger clone, so this may be a sequencing read error. J is TRBJ2-7 and V is TRBV28; D ambiguous. The CDR3 runs 13 residues. The germline V gene has CDR1 MDHEN and CDR2 SYDVKM. For the CDR3, the DNA is TGTACCAGCAGTTTATTTATCCTCGCCGAGCAGTACTTC. This codes for CTSSLFILAEQYF. Variable domain in full (rest from reference TRBV28 and TRBJ2-7): DVKVTQSSRYLVKRTGEKVFLECVQDMDHENMFWYRQDPGLGLRLIYFSYDVKMKEKGDIPEGYSVSREKKERFSLILESASTNQTSMYLCTSSLFILAEQYFGPGTRLTVT.

Only a few counts were recorded for this clonotype. This chain links TRBV20-1 with TRBJ2-5; no clear D. CDR3 length equals 12 residues. Trimming shortened V by 3 bases and J by 5 bases, and 10 bases separated the two germline ends. Germline-derived CDR1 and CDR2 are DFQATT and SNEGSKA (reference sequence). The CDR3 DNA sequence: TGCAGTGCTAGCCGTGGTGGGGAGACCCAGTACTTC. Translating gives CSASRGGETQYF.

In its sample, this clonotype was seen many times. The V call is TRBV4-3, the J call TRBJ2-2; D possibly corresponds to TRBD2 (5 bases). Germline V gene data show CDR1 as LGHNA and CDR2 as YSLEER. The CDR3 has 16 amino acids. V dropped 2 bases and J dropped 5 bases, with 15 bases sitting between them. CDR3: CASSQLRGSGTGELFF. The DNA of the CDR3 is TGCGCCAGCAGCCAACTTCGGGGTTCCGGGACCGGGGAGCTGTTTTTT.

This clonotype was seen repeatedly, ten times or more. The chain carries TRBV4-3 and TRBJ1-1; D unclear. Germline V lookup: CDR1 LGHNA, CDR2 YSLEER. V lost 0 bases, J lost 6 bases, and 11 bases lay in between. The CDR3 has 14 residues. DNA for the CDR3: TGCGCCAGCAGCCAAGATCGGGTTTACGCTGAAGCTTTCTTT. Its protein product is CASSQDRVYAEAFF.

V and J are TRBV7-8 and TRBJ1-1; D is perhaps TRBD1 (5 bases). The V gene's germline CDR1 is SGHVS and CDR2 FQNEAQ. The CDR3 totals 16 residues. The ends were cut back, 2 bases at V and 0 bases at J, with 13 bases in the middle. Here the CDR3 DNA reads TGTGCCAGCAGCTTAACAGGAGAACCCATGAACACTGAAGCTTTCTTT. Its translation is CASSLTGEPMNTEAFF.

This clonotype was found many times. The chain carries TRBV20-1 and TRBJ1-2; D not resolved. V was shortened by 3 bases and J by 3 bases, with 2 bases between the two germline ends. The CDR3 runs to 10 residues. Per germline, CDR1 DFQATT and CDR2 SNEGSKA (reference sequence). CDR3 region: CSARDYGYTF. The CDR3, as DNA: TGCAGTGCTAGGGACTATGGCTACACCTTC.

There are many counts of this clonotype. The chain recombines TRBV6-5 with TRBJ2-7; D is undetermined. The CDR3 is 9 residues long. CDR1 is MNHEY, CDR2 SVGAGI, per germline. V was trimmed by 10 bases and J by 5 bases, leaving 6 bases between them. CDR3 residues: CANDHEQYF. In DNA, the CDR3 is TGTGCCAACGACCACGAGCAGTACTTC.

This clonotype was detected ten times or more. The J gene is TRBJ2-7, the V gene TRBV5-1; D not certain. Trimming removed 4 bases from V and 5 bases from J, with 13 bases in between. Germline V CDR1 and CDR2: SGHRS, YFSETQ. This CDR3 has 13 amino acids. DNA of the CDR3: TGCGCCAGCAGCATCGGGCAGGCCCACGAGCAGTACTTC. It codes for CASSIGQAHEQYF.